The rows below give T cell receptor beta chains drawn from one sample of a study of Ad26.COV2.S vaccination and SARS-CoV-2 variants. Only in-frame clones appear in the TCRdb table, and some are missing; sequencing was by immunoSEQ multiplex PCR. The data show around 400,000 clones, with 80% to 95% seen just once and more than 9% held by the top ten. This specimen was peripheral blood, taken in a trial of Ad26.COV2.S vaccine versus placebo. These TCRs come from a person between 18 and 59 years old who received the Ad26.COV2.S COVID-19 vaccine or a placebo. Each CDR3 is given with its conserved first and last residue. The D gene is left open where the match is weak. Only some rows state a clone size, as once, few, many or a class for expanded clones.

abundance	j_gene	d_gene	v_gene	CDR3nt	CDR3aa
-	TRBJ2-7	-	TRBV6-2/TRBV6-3	TGTGCCAGCAGTTACGCTCTTGAGCAGTACTTC	CASSYALEQYF
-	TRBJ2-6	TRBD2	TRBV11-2	TGTGCCAGCAGCTCCCCCGTCGGGGGGACTGGGGCCAACGTCCTGACTTTC	CASSSPVGGTGANVLTF
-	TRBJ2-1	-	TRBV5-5	TGTGCCAGCAGCTTGGGACCCGCCCTAGCGTCCTCCTACAATGAGCAGTTCTTC	CASSLGPALASSYNEQFF
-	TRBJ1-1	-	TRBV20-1	TGCAGTGCTCCAAGGAACACTGAAGCTTTCTTT	CSAPRNTEAFF
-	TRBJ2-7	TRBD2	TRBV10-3	TGTGCCATCAGTGAGAACGGAAGCGGGAGCGCCACCTACGAGCAGTACTTC	CAISENGSGSATYEQYF
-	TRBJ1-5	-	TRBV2	TGTGCCAGCAGGAGGGGAGGGGTCTCCAATCAGCCCCAGCATTTT	CASRRGGVSNQPQHF
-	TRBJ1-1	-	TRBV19	TGTGCCAGTAGTATTAGGACCACGGGCGCTGAAGCTTTCTTT	CASSIRTTGAEAFF
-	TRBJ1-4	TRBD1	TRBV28	TGTGCCAGCAGTACCGGGACAGGGGGTGAAAAACTGTTTTTT	CASSTGTGGEKLFF
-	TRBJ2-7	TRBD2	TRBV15	TGTGCCACCAGCGGCGGGAGTGTCTACGAGCAGTACTTC	CATSGGSVYEQYF
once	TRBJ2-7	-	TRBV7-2	TGTGCCAGCAGCTTATATCTGGGCCAGGGGTACGAGCAGTACTTC	CASSLYLGQGYEQYF
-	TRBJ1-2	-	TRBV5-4	TGTGCCAGCAGCGGACGGGAAACCAACTATGGCTACACCTTC	CASSGRETNYGYTF
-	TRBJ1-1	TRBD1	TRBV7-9	TGTGCCAGCAGCAAATCGGGACAGGGGAACACTGAAGCTTTCTTT	CASSKSGQGNTEAFF
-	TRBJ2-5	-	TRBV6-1	TGTGCCAGCAGTGAAAAGGTAGAGACCCAGTACTTC	CASSEKVETQYF
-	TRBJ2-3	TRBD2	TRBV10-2	TGCGCCAGCAGTAGCGGGAGAAGCACAGATACGCAGTATTTT	CASSSGRSTDTQYF
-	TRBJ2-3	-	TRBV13	TGTGCCAGCAGCCCCCGGGACCGACTAAGCACAGATACGCAGTATTTT	CASSPRDRLSTDTQYF
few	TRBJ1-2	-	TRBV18	TGTGCCAGCTCACCAGATAACTATGGCTACACCTTC	CASSPDNYGYTF
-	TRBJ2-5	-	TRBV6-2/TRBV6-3	TGTGCCAGCAGTTCCTGGCGGGAACAAGAGACCCAGTACTTC	CASSSWREQETQYF
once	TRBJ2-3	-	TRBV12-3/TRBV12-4	TGTGCCACCCTGATGGAGAATACGCAGTATTTT	CATLMENTQYF
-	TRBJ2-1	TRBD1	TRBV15	TGTGCCACCAGCAATCTTGACAGGGGAATCAATGAGCAGTTCTTC	CATSNLDRGINEQFF
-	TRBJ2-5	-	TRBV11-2	TGTGCCAGCAGCTTAGGGAGGGTCGGGCGAGAGACCCAGTACTTC	CASSLGRVGRETQYF
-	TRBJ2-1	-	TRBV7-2	TGTGCCAGCAGCTTCGAATCGGGAGAGGAGAGTGAGCAGTTCTTC	CASSFESGEESEQFF
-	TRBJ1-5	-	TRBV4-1	TGCGCCAGCAGCCAAGATCATAGGGGGGTTATTCAGCCCCAGCATTTT	CASSQDHRGVIQPQHF
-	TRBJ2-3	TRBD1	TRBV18	TGTGCCAGCTCTCCCCGGGACAGGGGCACAGATACGCAGTATTTT	CASSPRDRGTDTQYF
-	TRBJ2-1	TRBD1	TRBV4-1	TGCGCCAGCAGCCAATCCACGGACAGGGGGATGAATGAGCAGTTCTTC	CASSQSTDRGMNEQFF
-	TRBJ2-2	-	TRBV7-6	TGTGCCAGCAGCTTATCCGTAACCGGGGAGCTGTTTTTT	CASSLSVTGELFF
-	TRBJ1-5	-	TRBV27	TGTGCCAGCAGTTTATCTTGGGACAATCAGCCCCAGCATTTT	CASSLSWDNQPQHF
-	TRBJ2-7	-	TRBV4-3	TGCGCCAGCAGCCAAGAAGGACAGTCTTCCTCCTACGAGCAGTACTTC	CASSQEGQSSSYEQYF
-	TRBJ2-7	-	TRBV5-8	TGTGCCAGCAGCTCTGCAGGACATTCAACCTACGAGCAGTACTTC	CASSSAGHSTYEQYF
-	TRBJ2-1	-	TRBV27	TGTGCCAGCAGTTTATCGTCCTACAATGAGCAGTTCTTC	CASSLSSYNEQFF
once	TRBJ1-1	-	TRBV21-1	TGTGCCAGCAGCCTCCCCTCACCTAACACTGAAGCTTTCTTT	CASSLPSPNTEAFF
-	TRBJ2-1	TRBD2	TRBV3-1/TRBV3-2	TGTGCCAGCAGCCCCCTTGGCAGCGGGAGGGCCGGTGAGCAGTTCTTC	CASSPLGSGRAGEQFF
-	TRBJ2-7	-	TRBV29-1	TGCAGCGTTGATGAGGGCCACGAGCAGTACTTC	CSVDEGHEQYF
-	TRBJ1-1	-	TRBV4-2	TGTGCCAGCAGCCAGAACAACATGGGCCCGGACCACACTGAAGCTTTCTTT	CASSQNNMGPDHTEAFF
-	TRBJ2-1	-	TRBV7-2	TGTGCCAGCAGCTTACGGGCCCCCGTCGTATCCTACAATGAGCAGTTCTTC	CASSLRAPVVSYNEQFF
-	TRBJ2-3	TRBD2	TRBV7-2	TGTGCCAGCAACCAACTAGCGGGAGGGGGCACTGGTACGCAGTATTTT	CASNQLAGGGTGTQYF
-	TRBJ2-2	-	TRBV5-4	TGTGCCAGCAGCTTACGGCTAGCTCTTAACACCGGGGAGCTGTTTTTT	CASSLRLALNTGELFF
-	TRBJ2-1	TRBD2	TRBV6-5	TGTGCCAGCAGTAGAGCGGGGAGCTCCTACAATGAGCAGTTCTTC	CASSRAGSSYNEQFF